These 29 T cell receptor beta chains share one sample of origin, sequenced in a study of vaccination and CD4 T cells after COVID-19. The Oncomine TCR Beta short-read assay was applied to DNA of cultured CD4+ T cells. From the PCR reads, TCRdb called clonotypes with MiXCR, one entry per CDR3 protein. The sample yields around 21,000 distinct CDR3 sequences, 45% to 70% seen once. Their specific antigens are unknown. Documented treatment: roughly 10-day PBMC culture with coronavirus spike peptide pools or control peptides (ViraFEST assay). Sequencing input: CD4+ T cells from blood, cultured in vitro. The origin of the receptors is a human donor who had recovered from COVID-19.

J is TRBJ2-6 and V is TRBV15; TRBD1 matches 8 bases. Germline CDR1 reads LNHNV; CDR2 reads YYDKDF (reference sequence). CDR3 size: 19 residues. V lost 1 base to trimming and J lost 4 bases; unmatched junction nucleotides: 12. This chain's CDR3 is CATSRADRAKVSGANVLTF. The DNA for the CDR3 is TGTGCCACCAGCAGAGCGGACAGGGCGAAAGTTTCCGGGGCCAACGTCCTGACTTTC.

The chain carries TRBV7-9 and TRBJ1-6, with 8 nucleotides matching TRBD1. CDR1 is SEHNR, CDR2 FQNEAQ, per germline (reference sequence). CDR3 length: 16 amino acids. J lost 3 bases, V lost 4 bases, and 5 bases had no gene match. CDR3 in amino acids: CASSSKDRVYNSPLHF. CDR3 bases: TGTGCCAGCAGCTCCAAGGACAGGGTCTATAATTCACCCCTCCACTTT.

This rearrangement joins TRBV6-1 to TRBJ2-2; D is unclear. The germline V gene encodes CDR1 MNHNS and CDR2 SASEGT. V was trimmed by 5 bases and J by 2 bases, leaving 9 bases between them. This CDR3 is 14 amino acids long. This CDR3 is CASSKERNTGELFF. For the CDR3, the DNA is TGTGCCAGCAGTAAGGAGCGCAACACCGGGGAGCTGTTTTTT.

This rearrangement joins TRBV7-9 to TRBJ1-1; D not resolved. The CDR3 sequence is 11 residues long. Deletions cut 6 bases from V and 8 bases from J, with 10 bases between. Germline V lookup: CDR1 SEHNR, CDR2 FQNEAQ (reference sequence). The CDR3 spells CASSSLKEAFF. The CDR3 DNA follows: TGTGCCAGCAGTTCCCTAAAAGAAGCTTTCTTT.

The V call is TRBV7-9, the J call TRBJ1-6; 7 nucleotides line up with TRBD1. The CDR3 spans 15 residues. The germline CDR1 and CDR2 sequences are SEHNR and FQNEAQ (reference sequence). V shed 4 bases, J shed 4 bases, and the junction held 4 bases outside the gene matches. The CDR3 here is CASSWNRGYNSPLHF. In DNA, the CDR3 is TGTGCCAGCAGCTGGAACAGGGGTTATAATTCACCCCTCCACTTT. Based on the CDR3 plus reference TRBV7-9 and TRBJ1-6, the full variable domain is DTGVSQNPRHKITKRGQNVTFRCDPISEHNRLYWYRQTLGQGPEFLTYFQNEAQLEKSRLLSDRFSAERPKGSFSTLEIQRTEQGDSAMYLCASSWNRGYNSPLHFGNGTRLTVT.

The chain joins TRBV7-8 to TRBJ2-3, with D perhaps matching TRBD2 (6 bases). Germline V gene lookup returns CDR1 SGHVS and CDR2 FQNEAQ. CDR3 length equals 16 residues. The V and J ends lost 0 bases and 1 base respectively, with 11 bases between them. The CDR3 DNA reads TGTGCCAGCAGCTTAGCCGGGAGAGCGGGCACAGATACGCAGTATTTT. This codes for CASSLAGRAGTDTQYF.

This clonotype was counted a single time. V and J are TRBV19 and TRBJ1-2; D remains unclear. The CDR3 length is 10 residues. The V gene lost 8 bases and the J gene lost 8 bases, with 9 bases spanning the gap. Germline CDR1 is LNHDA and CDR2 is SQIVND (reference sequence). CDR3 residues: CASHYRGYTF. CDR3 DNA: TGTGCCAGTCATTATAGGGGCTACACCTTC.

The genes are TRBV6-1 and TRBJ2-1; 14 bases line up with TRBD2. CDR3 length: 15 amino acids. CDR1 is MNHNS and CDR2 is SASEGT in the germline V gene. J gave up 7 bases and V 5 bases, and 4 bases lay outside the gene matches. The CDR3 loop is CASSRGTSGSNEQFF. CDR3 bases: TGTGCCAGCAGTCGAGGGACTAGCGGGAGTAATGAGCAGTTCTTC.

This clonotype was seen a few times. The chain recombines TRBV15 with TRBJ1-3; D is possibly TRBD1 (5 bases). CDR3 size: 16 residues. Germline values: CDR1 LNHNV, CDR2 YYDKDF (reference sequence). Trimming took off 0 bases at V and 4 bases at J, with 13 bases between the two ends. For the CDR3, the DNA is TGTGCCACCAGCAGAGATAACAAGGGACGGGGAAACACCATATATTTT. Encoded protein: CATSRDNKGRGNTIYF.

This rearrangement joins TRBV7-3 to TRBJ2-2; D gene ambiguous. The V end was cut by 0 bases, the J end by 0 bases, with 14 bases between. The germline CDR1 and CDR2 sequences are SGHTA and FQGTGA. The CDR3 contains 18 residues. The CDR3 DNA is TGTGCCAGCAGCTTAACGATACCCGCGGCTGCGAACACCGGGGAGCTGTTTTTT. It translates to CASSLTIPAAANTGELFF. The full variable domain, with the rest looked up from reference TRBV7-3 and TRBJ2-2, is GAGVSQTPSNKVTEKGKYVELRCDPISGHTALYWYRQSLGQGPEFLIYFQGTGAADDSGLPNDRFFAVRPEGSVSTLKIQRTERGDSAVYLCASSLTIPAAANTGELFFGEGSRLTVL.

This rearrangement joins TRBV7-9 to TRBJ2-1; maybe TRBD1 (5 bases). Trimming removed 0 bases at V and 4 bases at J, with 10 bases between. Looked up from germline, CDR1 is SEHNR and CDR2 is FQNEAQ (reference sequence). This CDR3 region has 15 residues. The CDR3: CASSLALGQYNEQFF. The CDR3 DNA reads TGTGCCAGCAGCTTAGCGCTGGGGCAGTACAATGAGCAGTTCTTC.

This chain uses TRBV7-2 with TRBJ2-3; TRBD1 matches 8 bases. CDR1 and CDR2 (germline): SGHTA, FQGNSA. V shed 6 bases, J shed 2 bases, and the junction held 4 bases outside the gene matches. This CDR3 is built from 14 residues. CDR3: CASRTGVPTDTQYF. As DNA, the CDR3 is TGTGCCAGCAGGACAGGGGTCCCCACAGATACGCAGTATTTT.

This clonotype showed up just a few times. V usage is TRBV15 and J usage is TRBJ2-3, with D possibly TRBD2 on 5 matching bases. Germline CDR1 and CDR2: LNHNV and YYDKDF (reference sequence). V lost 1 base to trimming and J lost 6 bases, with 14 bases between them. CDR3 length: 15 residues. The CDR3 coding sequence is TGTGCCACCAGCAGAGCGGGTGAGGGTATGGATACGCAGTATTTT. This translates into CATSRAGEGMDTQYF.

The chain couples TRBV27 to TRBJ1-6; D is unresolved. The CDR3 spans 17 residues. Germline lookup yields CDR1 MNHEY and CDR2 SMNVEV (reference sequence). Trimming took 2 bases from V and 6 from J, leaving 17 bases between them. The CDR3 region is CASSLTPGLYGNSPLHF. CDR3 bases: TGTGCCAGCAGTTTAACTCCGGGTCTCTACGGTAATTCACCCCTCCACTTT.

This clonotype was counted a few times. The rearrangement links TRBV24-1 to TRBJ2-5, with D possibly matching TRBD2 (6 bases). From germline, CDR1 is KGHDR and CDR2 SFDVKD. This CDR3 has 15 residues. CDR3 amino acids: CANGGEFGGLETQYF. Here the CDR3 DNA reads TGTGCTAACGGCGGGGAATTCGGAGGTTTGGAGACCCAGTACTTC.

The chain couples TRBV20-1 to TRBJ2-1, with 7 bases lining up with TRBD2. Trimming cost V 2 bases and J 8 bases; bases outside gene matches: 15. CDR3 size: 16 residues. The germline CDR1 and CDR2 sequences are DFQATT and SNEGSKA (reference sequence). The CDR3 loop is CSARSLGAGKIYEQFF. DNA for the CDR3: TGCAGTGCTAGATCCCTAGGAGCGGGAAAGATCTATGAGCAGTTCTTC.

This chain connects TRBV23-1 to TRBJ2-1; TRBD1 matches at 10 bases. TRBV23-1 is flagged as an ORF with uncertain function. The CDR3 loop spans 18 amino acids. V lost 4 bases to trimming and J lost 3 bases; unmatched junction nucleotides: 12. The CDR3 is CASSPGTGVFSSYNEQFF. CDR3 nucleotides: TGCGCCAGCAGTCCCGGGACAGGGGTGTTTTCCAGCTACAATGAGCAGTTCTTC.

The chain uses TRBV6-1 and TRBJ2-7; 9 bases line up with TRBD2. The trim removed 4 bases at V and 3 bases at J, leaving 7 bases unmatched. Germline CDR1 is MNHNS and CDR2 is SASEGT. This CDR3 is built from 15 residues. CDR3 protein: CASSVATSGYYEQYF. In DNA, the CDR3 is TGTGCCAGCAGTGTAGCCACTAGCGGGTACTACGAGCAGTACTTC.

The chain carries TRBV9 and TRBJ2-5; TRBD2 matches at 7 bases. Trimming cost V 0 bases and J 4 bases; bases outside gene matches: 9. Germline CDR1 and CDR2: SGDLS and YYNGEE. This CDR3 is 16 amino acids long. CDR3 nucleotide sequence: TGTGCCAGCAGCGTAGAGGGTGGGAGGGCCAGAGAGACCCAGTACTTC. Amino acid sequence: CASSVEGGRARETQYF.

As DNA, the CDR3 is TGTGCCAGCAGTGACGAAGGAGGAAGCAATCAGCCCCAGCATTTT. This gives the protein CASSDEGGSNQPQHF. The chain carries TRBV2 and TRBJ1-5; D unresolved. The CDR3 has 15 amino acids. V lost 3 bases, J lost 1 base, and 10 bases lay in between. CDR1 is SNHLY, CDR2 FYNNEI, per germline.

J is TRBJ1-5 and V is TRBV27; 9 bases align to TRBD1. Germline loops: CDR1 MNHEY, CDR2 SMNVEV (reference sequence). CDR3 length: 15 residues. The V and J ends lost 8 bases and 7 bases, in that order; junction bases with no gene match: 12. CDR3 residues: CASGPGTGRGQPQHF. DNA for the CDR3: TGTGCCAGCGGGCCGGGGACAGGGAGGGGGCAGCCCCAGCATTTT.

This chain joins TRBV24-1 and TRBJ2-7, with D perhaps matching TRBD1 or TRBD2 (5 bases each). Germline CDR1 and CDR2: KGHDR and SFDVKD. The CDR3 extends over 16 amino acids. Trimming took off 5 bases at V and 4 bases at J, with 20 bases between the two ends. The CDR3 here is CATSATPRDPFYEQYF. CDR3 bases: TGTGCCACCAGTGCGACCCCCCGGGACCCGTTTTACGAGCAGTACTTC.

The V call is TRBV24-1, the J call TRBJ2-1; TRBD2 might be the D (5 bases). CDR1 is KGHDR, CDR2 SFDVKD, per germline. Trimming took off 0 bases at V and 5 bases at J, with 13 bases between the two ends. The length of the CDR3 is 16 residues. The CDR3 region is CATSDLHRGVNNEQFF. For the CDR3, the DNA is TGTGCCACCAGTGATTTGCACCGGGGTGTAAACAATGAGCAGTTCTTC.

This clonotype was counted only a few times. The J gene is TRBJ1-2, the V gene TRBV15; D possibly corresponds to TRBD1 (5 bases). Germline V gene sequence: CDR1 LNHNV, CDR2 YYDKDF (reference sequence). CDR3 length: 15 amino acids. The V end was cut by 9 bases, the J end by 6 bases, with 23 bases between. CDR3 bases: TGTGCCACGGCGCCGGGGACGGCACTCAGGCATGGCTACACCTTC. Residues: CATAPGTALRHGYTF.

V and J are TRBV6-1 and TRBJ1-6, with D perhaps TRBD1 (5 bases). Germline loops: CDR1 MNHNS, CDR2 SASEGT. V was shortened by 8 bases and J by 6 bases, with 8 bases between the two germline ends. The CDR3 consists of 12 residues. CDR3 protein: CASYQGNSPLHF. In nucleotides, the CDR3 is TGTGCCAGCTACCAGGGTAATTCACCCCTCCACTTT.

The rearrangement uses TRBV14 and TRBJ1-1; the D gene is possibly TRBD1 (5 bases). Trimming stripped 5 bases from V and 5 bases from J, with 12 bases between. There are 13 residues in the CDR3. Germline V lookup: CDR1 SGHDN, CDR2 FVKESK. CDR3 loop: CASSASEGTEAFF. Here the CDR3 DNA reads TGTGCCAGCAGCGCGTCGGAGGGGACTGAAGCTTTCTTT.

This chain's CDR3 is CASSSQGVTEAFF. Written as DNA, the CDR3 is TGTGCCAGCAGCTCACAGGGTGTCACTGAAGCTTTCTTT. The gene calls are TRBV28 and TRBJ1-1; D is perhaps TRBD1 (6 bases). The CDR3 is 13 amino acids. V lost 6 bases and J lost 4, with 12 bases in between. The V gene's germline CDR1 is MDHEN and CDR2 SYDVKM.

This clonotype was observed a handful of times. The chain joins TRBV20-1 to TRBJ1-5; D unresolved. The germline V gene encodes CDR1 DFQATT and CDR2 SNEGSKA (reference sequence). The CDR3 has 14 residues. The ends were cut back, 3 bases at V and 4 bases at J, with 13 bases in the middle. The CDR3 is CSARGEGLNQPQHF. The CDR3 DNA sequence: TGCAGTGCTAGGGGAGAGGGATTAAATCAGCCCCAGCATTTT.

CDR3 in amino acids: CASSFPGRPNTEAFF. For the CDR3, the DNA is TGTGCCAGCAGTTTTCCTGGCAGGCCTAACACTGAAGCTTTCTTT. This rearrangement joins TRBV27 to TRBJ1-1; D is unclear. The CDR3 runs to 15 residues. The germline V and J ends were trimmed by 3 bases and 2 bases, with 13 bases remaining between them. The germline gives CDR1 MNHEY, CDR2 SMNVEV (reference sequence).